The rows below give T cell receptor beta chains drawn from one sample of a study of T cells in Graves' hyperthyroidism and ophthalmopathy. A single record per CDR3 protein comes from TCRdb applying MiXCR to the multiplex PCR reads. The sample has about 560,000 distinct CDR3 sequences; over 15% are singletons. The sequencing sample was made of blood. The origin of the receptors is a woman younger than 30 with Graves' hyperthyroidism. CDR3s include the opening cysteine and the closing phenylalanine or tryptophan. Fields, in order: V gene, CDR3 protein.

v_call: TRBV20-1
cdr3_aa: CSATDQGLQQETQYF

v_call: TRBV11-3
cdr3_aa: CASSSHGAGGSSGEQFF

v_call: TRBV20-1
cdr3_aa: CSARAGERINQPQHF

v_call: TRBV20-1
cdr3_aa: CSAARDTYTQYF

v_call: TRBV5-1
cdr3_aa: CASSLVPGVSSPLHF

v_call: TRBV5-6
cdr3_aa: CASSLVGNLSGNTIYF

v_call: TRBV9
cdr3_aa: CASSVLSHTDTQYF

v_call: TRBV19
cdr3_aa: CASSSSFGGGSPLHF

v_call: TRBV24-1
cdr3_aa: CATSDRDRATGELFF

v_call: TRBV6-5
cdr3_aa: CASSYLTGSYEQYF

v_call: TRBV2
cdr3_aa: CASTPDPRTSIYNEQFF

v_call: TRBV10-3
cdr3_aa: CAIKTSGGFNNEQFF

v_call: TRBV20-1
cdr3_aa: CSARAGVAGGNEQFF

v_call: TRBV3-1
cdr3_aa: CASSQVSGSQPQHF

v_call: TRBV6-1
cdr3_aa: CASSEAQYQANQPQHF

v_call: TRBV12-3/TRBV12-4
cdr3_aa: CASSFKTANYGYTF

v_call: TRBV27
cdr3_aa: CASSLAGTGGNSPLHF

v_call: TRBV29-1
cdr3_aa: CSGQGGLGNTIYF

v_call: TRBV27
cdr3_aa: CASSFGDGYEQYF

v_call: TRBV11-2
cdr3_aa: CASTLGDHTQYF

v_call: TRBV5-8
cdr3_aa: CASTLSRGNTEAFF

v_call: TRBV5-8
cdr3_aa: CASSLWVADEQYF

v_call: TRBV15
cdr3_aa: CATSHREARTDTQYF

v_call: TRBV20-1
cdr3_aa: CSAPLPGLVNNEQFF

v_call: TRBV28
cdr3_aa: CATNKLGGLNEQFF

v_call: TRBV27
cdr3_aa: CASSFLGPDTGELFF

v_call: TRBV18
cdr3_aa: CASLPPGQLNQPQHF

v_call: TRBV18
cdr3_aa: CASSPGHFNSPLHF

v_call: TRBV19
cdr3_aa: CASSRRKGNTIYF

v_call: TRBV10-2
cdr3_aa: CASSEGTRVDEQFF

v_call: TRBV5-6
cdr3_aa: CASSLGYHQPQHF

v_call: TRBV27
cdr3_aa: CASSTRDAPNGYTF

v_call: TRBV7-9
cdr3_aa: CASSPVTISETQYF

v_call: TRBV10-3
cdr3_aa: CATYGRTSGSTDTQYF

v_call: TRBV28
cdr3_aa: CASSWLAGGDQETQYF

v_call: TRBV7-9
cdr3_aa: CASSSGGAGRTSGANVLTF

v_call: TRBV7-2
cdr3_aa: CASSTETGPYGYTF

v_call: TRBV12-3/TRBV12-4
cdr3_aa: CASSLRASGANVLTF

v_call: TRBV6-1
cdr3_aa: CASRDGLAGPITDTQYF

v_call: TRBV27
cdr3_aa: CASSSGLAGGLQETQYF

v_call: TRBV11-2
cdr3_aa: CASTPDRWNTGELFF

v_call: TRBV6-1
cdr3_aa: CASSDLAGSSYEQYF